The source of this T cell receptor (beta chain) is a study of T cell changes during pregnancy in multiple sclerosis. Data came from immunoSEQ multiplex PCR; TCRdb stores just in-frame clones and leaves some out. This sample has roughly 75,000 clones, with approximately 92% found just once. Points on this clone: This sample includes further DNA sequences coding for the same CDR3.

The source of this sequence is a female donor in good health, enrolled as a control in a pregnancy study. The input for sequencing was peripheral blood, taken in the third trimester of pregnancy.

The CDR3 spells CASSITGGVGETQYF. CDR3 bases: TGTGCCAGTAGTATAACGGGGGGCGTCGGGGAGACCCAGTACTTC. This chain uses TRBV19 with TRBJ2-5, with D possibly being TRBD2 (7 bases). V lost 2 bases and J 5 bases, leaving 15 bases between the germline ends. The germline V gene encodes CDR1 LNHDA and CDR2 SQIVND (reference sequence). This CDR3 spans 15 amino acids.